The present T cell receptor beta chain was sequenced within a study of T-cell memory formation after mild COVID-19. Barcoded TCR alpha and TCR beta cDNA libraries with UMIs came from 5'RACE using constant-segment primers. TCRdb analysed the 5' RACE reads with MiXCR anew, one entry per CDR3 protein. The sample lists hundreds of thousands of distinct CDR3 sequences; roughly 15% were seen once. The CDR3 spans 13 residues. Germline V gene lookup returns CDR1 KGHDR and CDR2 SFDVKD. Trimming took off 1 base at V and 10 bases at J, with 11 bases between the two ends. The study's findings and limits: CD4/CD8 balance characterized clones contracting day 15 to 85, and CD4+ skew characterized later expanders. Whether second-wave clones peaking at day 37 were SARS-CoV-2 specific went unconfirmed. The pre-infection memory compartment contained some responding clones, suggesting cross-reactive memory joined.

Comments on this clonotype: Its antigen remains unidentified.

This chain uses TRBV24-1 with TRBJ2-3; D not certain. This receptor was identified in a young man who had mild COVID-19 (a few samples of this study predate the infection). Cell type and time point are not known. The material sequenced was PBMCs or a T cell subset sorted from them (not recorded which). The CDR3, as DNA: TGTGCCACCAGTGATTTCTTAGGTATGGCGCAGTATTTT. It yields the protein CATSDFLGMAQYF.